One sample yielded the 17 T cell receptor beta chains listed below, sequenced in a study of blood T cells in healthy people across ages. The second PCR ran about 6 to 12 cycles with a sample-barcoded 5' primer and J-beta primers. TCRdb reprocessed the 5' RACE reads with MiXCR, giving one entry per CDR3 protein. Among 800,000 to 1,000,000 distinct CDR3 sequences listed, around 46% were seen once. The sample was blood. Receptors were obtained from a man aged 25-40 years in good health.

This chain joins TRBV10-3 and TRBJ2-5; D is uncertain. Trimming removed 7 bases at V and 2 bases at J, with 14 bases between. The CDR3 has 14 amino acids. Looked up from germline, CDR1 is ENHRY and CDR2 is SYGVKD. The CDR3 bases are TGTGCCATCACTATGGATTTGTCGCAAGAGACCCAGTACTTC. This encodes CAITMDLSQETQYF.

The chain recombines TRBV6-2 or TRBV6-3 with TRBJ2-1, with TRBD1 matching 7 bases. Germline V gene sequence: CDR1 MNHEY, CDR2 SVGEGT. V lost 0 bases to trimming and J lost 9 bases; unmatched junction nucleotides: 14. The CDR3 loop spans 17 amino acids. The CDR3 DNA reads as TGTGCCAGCAGTTACTCGAAGGGGGCATTCTTTGTGAGTGAGCAGTTCTTC. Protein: CASSYSKGAFFVSEQFF.

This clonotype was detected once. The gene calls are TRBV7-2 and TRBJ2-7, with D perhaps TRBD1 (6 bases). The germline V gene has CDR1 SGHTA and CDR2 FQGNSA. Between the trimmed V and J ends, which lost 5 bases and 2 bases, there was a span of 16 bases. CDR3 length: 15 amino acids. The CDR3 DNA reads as TGTGCCAGCAGCCCTCAACAGGGCGCGACCTACGAGCAGTACTTC. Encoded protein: CASSPQQGATYEQYF.

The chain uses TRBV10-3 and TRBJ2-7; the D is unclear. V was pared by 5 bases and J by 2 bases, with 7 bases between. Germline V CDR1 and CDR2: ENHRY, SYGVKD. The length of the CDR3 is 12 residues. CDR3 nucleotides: TGTGCCATCAGTCCGCAGACCTACGAGCAGTACTTC. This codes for CAISPQTYEQYF.

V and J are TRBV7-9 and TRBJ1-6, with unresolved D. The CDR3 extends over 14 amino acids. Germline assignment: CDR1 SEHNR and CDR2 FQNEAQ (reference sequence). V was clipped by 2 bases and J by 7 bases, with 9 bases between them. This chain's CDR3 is CASSLNGPNSPLHF. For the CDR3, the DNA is TGTGCCAGCAGCTTAAACGGGCCCAATTCACCCCTCCACTTT.

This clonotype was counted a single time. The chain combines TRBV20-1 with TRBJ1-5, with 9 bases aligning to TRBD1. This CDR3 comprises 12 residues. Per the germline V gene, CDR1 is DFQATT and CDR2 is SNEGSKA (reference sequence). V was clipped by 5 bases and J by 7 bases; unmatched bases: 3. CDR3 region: CSAGTGRQPQHF. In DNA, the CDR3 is TGCAGTGCTGGGACAGGGAGGCAGCCCCAGCATTTT.

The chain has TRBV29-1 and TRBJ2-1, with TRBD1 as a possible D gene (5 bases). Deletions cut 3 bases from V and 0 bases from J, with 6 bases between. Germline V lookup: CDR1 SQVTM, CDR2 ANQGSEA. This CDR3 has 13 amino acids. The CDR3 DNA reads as TGCAGCGTTGAGACAGTCTCCTACAATGAGCAGTTCTTC. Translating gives CSVETVSYNEQFF.

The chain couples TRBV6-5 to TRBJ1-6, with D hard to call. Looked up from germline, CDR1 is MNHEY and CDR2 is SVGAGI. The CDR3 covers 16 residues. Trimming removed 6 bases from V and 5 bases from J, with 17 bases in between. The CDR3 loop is CASSYRLGVNNSPLHF. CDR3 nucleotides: TGTGCCAGCAGCTATCGTTTGGGAGTCAATAATTCACCCCTCCACTTT.

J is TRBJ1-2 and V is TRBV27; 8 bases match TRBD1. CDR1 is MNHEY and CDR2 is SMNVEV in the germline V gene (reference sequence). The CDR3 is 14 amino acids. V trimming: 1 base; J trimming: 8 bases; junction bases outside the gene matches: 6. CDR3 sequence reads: CASSLFDRGYGYTF. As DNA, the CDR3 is TGTGCCAGCAGTTTATTTGACAGGGGATACGGCTACACCTTC.

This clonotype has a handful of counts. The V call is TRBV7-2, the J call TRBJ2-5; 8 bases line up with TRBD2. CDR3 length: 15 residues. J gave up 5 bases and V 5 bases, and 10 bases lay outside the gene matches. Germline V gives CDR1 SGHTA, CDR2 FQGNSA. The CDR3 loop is CASSLYLSGGETQYF. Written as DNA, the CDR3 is TGTGCCAGCAGCCTATATCTCAGCGGGGGTGAGACCCAGTACTTC. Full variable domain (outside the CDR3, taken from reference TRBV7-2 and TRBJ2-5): GAGVSQSPSNKVTEKGKDVELRCDPISGHTALYWYRQSLGQGLEFLIYFQGNSAPDKSGLPSDRFSAERTGGSVSTLTIQRTQQEDSAVYLCASSLYLSGGETQYFGPGTRLLVL.

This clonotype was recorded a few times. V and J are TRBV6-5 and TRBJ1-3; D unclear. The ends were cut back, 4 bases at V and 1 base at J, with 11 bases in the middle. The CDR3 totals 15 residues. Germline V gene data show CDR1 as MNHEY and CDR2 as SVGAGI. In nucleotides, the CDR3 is TGTGCCAGCAGTTTAGCGGCCATTTCTGGAAACACCATATATTTT. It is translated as CASSLAAISGNTIYF.

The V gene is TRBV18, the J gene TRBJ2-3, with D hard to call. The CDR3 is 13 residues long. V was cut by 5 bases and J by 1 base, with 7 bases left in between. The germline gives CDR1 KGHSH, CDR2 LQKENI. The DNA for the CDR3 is TGTGCCAGCTCAGCCCCCGGCACAGATACGCAGTATTTT. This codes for CASSAPGTDTQYF. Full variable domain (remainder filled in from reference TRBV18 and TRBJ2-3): NAGVMQNPRHLVRRRGQEARLRCSPMKGHSHVYWYRQLPEEGLKFMVYLQKENIIDESGMPKERFSAEFPKEGPSILRIQQVVRGDSAAYFCASSAPGTDTQYFGPGTRLTVL.

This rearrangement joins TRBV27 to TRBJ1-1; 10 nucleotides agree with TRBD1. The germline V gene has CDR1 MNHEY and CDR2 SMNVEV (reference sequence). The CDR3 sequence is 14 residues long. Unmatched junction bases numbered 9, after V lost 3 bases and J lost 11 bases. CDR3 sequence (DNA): TGTGCCAGCAGTTTCGCCGGGACAGGGGTAGGGGCTTTCTTT. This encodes CASSFAGTGVGAFF.

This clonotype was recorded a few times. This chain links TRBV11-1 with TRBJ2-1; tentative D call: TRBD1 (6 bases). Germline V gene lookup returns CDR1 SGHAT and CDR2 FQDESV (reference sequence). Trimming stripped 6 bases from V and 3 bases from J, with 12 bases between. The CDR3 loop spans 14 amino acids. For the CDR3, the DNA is TGTGCCAGCAGAGGACAGCGAGACTACAATGAGCAGTTCTTC. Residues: CASRGQRDYNEQFF. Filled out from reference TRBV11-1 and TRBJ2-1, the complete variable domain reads EAEVAQSPRYKITEKSQAVAFWCDPISGHATLYWYRQILGQGPELLVQFQDESVVDDSQLPKDRFSAERLKGVDSTLKIQPAELGDSAMYLCASRGQRDYNEQFFGPGTRLTVL.

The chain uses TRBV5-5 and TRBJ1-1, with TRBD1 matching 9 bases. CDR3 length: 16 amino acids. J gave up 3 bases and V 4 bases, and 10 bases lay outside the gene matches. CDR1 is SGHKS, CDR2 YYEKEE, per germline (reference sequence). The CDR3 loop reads CASSPDRGTLDTEAFF. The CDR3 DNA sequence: TGTGCCAGCAGCCCGGACAGGGGAACTCTGGACACTGAAGCTTTCTTT. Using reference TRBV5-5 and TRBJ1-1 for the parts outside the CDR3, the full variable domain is DAGVTQSPTHLIKTRGQQVTLRCSPISGHKSVSWYQQVLGQGPQFIFQYYEKEERGRGNFPDRFSARQFPNYSSELNVNALLLGDSALYLCASSPDRGTLDTEAFFGQGTRLTVV.

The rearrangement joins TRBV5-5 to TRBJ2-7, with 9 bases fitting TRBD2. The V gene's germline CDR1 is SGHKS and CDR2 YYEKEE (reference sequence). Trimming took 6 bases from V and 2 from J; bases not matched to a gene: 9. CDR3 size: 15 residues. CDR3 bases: TGTGCCAGCACCTCCCGACTAGCGGAGACCTACGAGCAGTACTTC. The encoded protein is CASTSRLAETYEQYF.

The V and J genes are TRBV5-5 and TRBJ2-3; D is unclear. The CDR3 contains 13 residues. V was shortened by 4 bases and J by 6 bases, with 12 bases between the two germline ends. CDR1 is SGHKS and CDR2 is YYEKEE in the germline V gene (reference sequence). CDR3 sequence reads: CASSRTLADTQYF. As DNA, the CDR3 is TGTGCCAGCAGCCGGACCCTGGCGGATACGCAGTATTTT.